This T cell receptor beta chain originates from a study of T cells in localized non-small cell lung cancer. Study observations and caveats: Sequencing involved a lone tumor region, leaving heterogeneity possible. Adjacent lung held a median around 60 of the top 100 tumor clones. Uninvolved adjacent lung showed higher T cell clonality than tumor.

Assay used: immunoSEQ multiplex PCR; TCRdb lists only in-frame clones, some missing. The data contain under 40,000 clones, less than 80% of them singletons. A remark on this clone: The antigen remains unidentified.

V lost 3 bases and J 5 bases, leaving 5 bases between the germline ends. CDR1 is LNHDA and CDR2 is SQIVND in the germline V gene (reference sequence). This CDR3 is built from 12 residues. The chain uses TRBV19 and TRBJ1-5; the D is unclear. This TCR came from a male donor at least 60 years old with stage II squamous cell lung carcinoma. Sequences were derived from peripheral blood, sampled before any cancer treatment. CDR3 DNA sequence: TGTGCCAGTAGTATGATGGATCAGCCCCAGCATTTT. Translation: CASSMMDQPQHF.